The T cell receptor beta chain described here comes from a study of radiotherapy plus CTLA-4 blockade in lung cancer. Study in general: Among enrolled patients, over 15% responded and 25% to 35% achieved disease control.

This clone was seen a single time. The antigen remains unidentified. Method: immunoSEQ multiplex PCR; TCRdb's copy keeps in-frame clones and lacks some. The repertoire includes 75,000 to 100,000 clones, 70% to 90% of them detected once, and approximately 4.9% sits in the top ten. Germline V gene lookup returns CDR1 SGHRS and CDR2 YFSETQ. The CDR3 extends over 16 amino acids. Trimming cost V 4 bases and J 2 bases, with 13 bases left between them. Study-wide results and limits: It was early blood T cell clone dynamics, with interferon-beta, that reportedly best predicted response. Clones derived from tumor TCRs expanded in blood after radiotherapy plus ipilimumab.

The sample was peripheral blood, taken from a patient treated with radiotherapy plus ipilimumab. The receptor was isolated from a human donor with non-small cell lung cancer that progressed on radiotherapy plus ipilimumab. The V and J genes are TRBV5-1 and TRBJ2-6, with TRBD1 as a possible D gene (6 bases). The CDR3 sequence: CASSQGPGAGANVLTF. CDR3 bases: TGCGCCAGCAGCCAGGGCCCAGGGGCTGGGGCCAACGTCCTGACTTTC.